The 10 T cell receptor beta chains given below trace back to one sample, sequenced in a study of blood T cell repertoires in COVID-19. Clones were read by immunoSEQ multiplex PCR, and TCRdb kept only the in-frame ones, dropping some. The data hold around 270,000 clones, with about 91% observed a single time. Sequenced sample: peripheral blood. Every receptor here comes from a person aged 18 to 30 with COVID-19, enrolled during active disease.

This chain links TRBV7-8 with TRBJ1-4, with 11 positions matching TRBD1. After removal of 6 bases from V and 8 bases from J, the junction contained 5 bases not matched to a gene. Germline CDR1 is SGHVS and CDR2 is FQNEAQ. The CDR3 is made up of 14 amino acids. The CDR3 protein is CASSSGQGGEKLFF. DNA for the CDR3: TGTGCCAGCAGTTCGGGACAGGGGGGAGAAAAACTGTTTTTT.

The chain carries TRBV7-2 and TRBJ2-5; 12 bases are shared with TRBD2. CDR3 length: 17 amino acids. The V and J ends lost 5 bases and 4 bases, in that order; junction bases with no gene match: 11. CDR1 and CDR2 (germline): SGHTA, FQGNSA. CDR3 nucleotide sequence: TGTGCCAGCAGCCCGATAGGACTAGCGGGAATATCAGAGACCCAGTACTTC. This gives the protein CASSPIGLAGISETQYF.

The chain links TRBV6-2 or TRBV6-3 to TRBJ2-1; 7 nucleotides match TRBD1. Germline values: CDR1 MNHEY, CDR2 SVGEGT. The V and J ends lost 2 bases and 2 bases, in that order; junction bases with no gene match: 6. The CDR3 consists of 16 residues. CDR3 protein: CASSYVVQGAYNEQFF. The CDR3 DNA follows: TGTGCCAGCAGTTACGTCGTCCAGGGGGCCTACAATGAGCAGTTCTTC.

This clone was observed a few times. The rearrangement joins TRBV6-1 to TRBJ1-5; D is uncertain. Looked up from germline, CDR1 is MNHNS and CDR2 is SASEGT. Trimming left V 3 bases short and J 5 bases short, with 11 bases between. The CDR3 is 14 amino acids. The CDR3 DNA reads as TGTGCCAGCAGTGATTCTATCCCGCATCAGCCCCAGCATTTT. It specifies CASSDSIPHQPQHF.

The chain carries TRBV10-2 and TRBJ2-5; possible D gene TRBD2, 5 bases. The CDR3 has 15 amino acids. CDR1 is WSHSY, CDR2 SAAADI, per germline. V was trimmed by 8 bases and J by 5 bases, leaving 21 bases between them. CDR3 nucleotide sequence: TGCGCCAGCCAACCCGAAGAGGGAGCGTGGGAGACCCAGTACTTC. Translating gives CASQPEEGAWETQYF.

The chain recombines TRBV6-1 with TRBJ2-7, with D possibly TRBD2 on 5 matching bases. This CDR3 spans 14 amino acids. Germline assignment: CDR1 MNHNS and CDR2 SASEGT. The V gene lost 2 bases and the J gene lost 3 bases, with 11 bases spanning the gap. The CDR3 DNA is TGTGCCAGCAGTGAACAGGACTGGATCTACGAGCAGTACTTC. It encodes CASSEQDWIYEQYF.

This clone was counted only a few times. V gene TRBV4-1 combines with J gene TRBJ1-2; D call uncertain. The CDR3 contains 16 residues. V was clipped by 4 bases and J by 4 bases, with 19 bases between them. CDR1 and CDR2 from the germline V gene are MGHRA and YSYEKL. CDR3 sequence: CASSRSPSTETYGYTF. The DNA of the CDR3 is TGCGCCAGCAGCCGTTCCCCTTCGACGGAGACCTATGGCTACACCTTC.

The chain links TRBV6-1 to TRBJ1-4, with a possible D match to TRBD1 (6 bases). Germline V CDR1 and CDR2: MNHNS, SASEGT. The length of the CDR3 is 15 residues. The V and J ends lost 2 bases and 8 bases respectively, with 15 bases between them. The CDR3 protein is CASSEMLGGVEKLFF. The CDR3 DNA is TGTGCCAGCAGTGAAATGCTAGGGGGGGTGGAAAAACTGTTTTTT.

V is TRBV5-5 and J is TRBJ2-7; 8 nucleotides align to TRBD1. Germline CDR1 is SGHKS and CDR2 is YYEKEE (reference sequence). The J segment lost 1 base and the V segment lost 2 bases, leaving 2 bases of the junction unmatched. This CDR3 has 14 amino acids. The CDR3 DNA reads TGTGCCAGCAGCTTCGGGACAGGTTCCTACGAGCAGTACTTC. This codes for CASSFGTGSYEQYF. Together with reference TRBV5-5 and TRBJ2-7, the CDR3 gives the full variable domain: DAGVTQSPTHLIKTRGQQVTLRCSPISGHKSVSWYQQVLGQGPQFIFQYYEKEERGRGNFPDRFSARQFPNYSSELNVNALLLGDSALYLCASSFGTGSYEQYFGPGTRLTVT.

The CDR3, as DNA: TGTGCCAGCAGCATGACTACATCACCCCTCCACTTT. It specifies CASSMTTSPLHF. The rearrangement uses TRBV27 and TRBJ1-6; unclear D gene. Trimming removed 6 bases from V and 10 bases from J, with 10 bases in between. Germline CDR1 reads MNHEY; CDR2 reads SMNVEV (reference sequence). The CDR3 sequence is 12 residues long.